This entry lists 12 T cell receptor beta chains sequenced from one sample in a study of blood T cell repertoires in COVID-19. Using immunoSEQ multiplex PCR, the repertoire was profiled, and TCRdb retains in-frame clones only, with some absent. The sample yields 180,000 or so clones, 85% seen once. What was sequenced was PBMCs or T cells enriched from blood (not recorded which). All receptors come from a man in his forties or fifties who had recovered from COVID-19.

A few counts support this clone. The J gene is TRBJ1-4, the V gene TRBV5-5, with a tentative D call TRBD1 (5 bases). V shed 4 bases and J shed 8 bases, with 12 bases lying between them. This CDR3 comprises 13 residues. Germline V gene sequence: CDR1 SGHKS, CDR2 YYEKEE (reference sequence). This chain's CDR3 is CASSLRRGEKLFF. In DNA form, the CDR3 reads TGTGCCAGCAGCCTGAGGCGGGGCGAAAAACTGTTTTTT. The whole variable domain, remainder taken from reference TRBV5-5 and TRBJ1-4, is DAGVTQSPTHLIKTRGQQVTLRCSPISGHKSVSWYQQVLGQGPQFIFQYYEKEERGRGNFPDRFSARQFPNYSSELNVNALLLGDSALYLCASSLRRGEKLFFGSGTQLSVL.

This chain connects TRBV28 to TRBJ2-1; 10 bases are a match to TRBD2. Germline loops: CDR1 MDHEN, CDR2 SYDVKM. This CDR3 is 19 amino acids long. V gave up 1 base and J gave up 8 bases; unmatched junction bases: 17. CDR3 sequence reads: CASSLSGRPRSGRWDEQFF. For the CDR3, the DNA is TGTGCCAGCAGTTTATCCGGACGGCCCCGTAGCGGGAGGTGGGATGAGCAGTTCTTC.

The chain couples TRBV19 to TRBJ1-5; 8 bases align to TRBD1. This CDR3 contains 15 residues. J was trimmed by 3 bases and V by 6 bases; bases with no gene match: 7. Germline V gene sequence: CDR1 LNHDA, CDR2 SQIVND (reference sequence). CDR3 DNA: TGTGCCAGTAGCCAAGGGACAGGACACAATCAGCCCCAGCATTTT. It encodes CASSQGTGHNQPQHF. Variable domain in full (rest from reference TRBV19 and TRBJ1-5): DGGITQSPKYLFRKEGQNVTLSCEQNLNHDAMYWYRQDPGQGLRLIYYSQIVNDFQKGDIAEGYSVSREKKESFPLTVTSAQKNPTAFYLCASSQGTGHNQPQHFGDGTRLSIL.

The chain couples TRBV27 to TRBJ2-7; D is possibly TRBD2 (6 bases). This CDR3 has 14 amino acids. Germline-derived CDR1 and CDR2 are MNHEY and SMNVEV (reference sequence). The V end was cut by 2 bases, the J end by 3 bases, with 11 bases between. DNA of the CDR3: TGTGCCAGCAGTTTACGGGGGAACCTCTACGAGCAGTACTTC. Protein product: CASSLRGNLYEQYF.

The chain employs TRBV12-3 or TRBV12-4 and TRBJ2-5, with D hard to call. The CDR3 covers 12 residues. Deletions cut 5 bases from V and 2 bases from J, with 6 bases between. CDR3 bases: TGTGCCAGCAGTCGGGTTCAAGAGACCCAGTACTTC. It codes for CASSRVQETQYF.

The CDR3 spells CASGLNSGGYKSGELFF. The CDR3 DNA sequence: TGTGCTAGTGGTTTGAACTCAGGGGGCTATAAGTCCGGGGAGCTGTTTTTT. This sequence joins TRBV12-5 and TRBJ2-2; TRBD1 matches 8 bases. V was pared by 2 bases and J by 6 bases, with 11 bases of the junction left unmatched. The germline V gene encodes CDR1 LGHNT and CDR2 FRNRAP. The CDR3 spans 17 residues.

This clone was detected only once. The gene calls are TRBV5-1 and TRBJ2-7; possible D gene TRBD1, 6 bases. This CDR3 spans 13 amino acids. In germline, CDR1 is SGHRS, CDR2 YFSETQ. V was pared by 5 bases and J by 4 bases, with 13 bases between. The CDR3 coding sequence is TGCGCCAGCAGATCCGGGACACTATACGAGCAGTACTTC. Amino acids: CASRSGTLYEQYF.

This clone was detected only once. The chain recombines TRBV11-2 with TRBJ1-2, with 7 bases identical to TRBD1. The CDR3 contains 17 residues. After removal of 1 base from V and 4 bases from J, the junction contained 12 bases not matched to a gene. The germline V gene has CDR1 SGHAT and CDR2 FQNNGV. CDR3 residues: CASSLGQGGRASYGYTF. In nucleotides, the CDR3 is TGTGCCAGCAGCTTAGGGCAGGGGGGCCGAGCTAGCTATGGCTACACCTTC.

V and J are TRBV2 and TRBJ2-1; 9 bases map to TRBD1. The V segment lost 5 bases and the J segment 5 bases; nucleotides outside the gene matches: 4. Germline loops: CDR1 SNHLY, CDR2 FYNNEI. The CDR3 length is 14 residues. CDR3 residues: CASSPGQGNNEQFF. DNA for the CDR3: TGTGCCAGCAGTCCGGGACAGGGTAACAATGAGCAGTTCTTC.

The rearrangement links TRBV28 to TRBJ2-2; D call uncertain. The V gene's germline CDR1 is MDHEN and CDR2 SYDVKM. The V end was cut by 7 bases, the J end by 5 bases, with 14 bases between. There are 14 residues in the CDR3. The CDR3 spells CASIRLPRTGELFF. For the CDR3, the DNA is TGTGCCAGCATAAGGCTCCCGAGGACCGGGGAGCTGTTTTTT.

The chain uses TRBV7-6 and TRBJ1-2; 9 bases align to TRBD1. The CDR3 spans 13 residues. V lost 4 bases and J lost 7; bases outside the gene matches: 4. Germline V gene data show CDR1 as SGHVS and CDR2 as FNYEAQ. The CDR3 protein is CASSSGQGLGYTF. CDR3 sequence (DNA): TGTGCCAGCAGCTCGGGACAGGGTCTTGGCTACACCTTC.

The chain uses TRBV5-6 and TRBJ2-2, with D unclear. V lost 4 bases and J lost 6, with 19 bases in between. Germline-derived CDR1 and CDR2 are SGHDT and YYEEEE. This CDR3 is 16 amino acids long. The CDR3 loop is CASSHSPSTWAGELFF. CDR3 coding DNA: TGTGCCAGCAGCCATAGCCCAAGCACGTGGGCCGGGGAGCTGTTTTTT. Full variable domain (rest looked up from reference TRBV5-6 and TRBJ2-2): DAGVTQSPTHLIKTRGQQVTLRCSPKSGHDTVSWYQQALGQGPQFIFQYYEEEERQRGNFPDRFSGHQFPNYSSELNVNALLLGDSALYLCASSHSPSTWAGELFFGEGSRLTVL.